The 9 T cell receptor beta chains presented below share a single source sample, sequenced in a study of shared clonotypes between healthy human individuals. It was CD45RO-negative cells, positively selected for CCR7, that made up naive CD8 cells, with terminally differentiated effector memory CD45RA+ cells excluded. Some clones are missing from TCRdb's copy, which holds only in-frame ones; the method was immunoSEQ multiplex PCR. The sample yields about 680,000 clones, about 90% seen once. The sample consisted of naive CD8+ T cells sorted from blood. The receptors come from a man aged 25 to 40 in good health.

The chain links TRBV5-1 to TRBJ2-3, with D possibly being TRBD1 (6 bases). Germline V gene sequence: CDR1 SGHRS, CDR2 YFSETQ. This CDR3 region has 15 residues. V was shortened by 1 base and J by 2 bases, with 11 bases between the two germline ends. The CDR3 here is CASSLNGDTTDTQYF. CDR3 DNA sequence: TGCGCCAGCAGCTTGAATGGGGACACCACAGATACGCAGTATTTT.

The chain is built from TRBV7-9 and TRBJ2-3; D remains ambiguous. The germline CDR1 and CDR2 sequences are SEHNR and FQNEAQ (reference sequence). The CDR3 is 15 residues long. V shed 4 bases and J shed 0 bases, with 11 bases lying between them. The CDR3: CASSWNRISTDTQYF. The CDR3 DNA reads as TGTGCCAGCAGCTGGAACAGAATTAGCACAGATACGCAGTATTTT.

This clone has only one observation. V is TRBV4-1 and J is TRBJ2-2; D possibly uses TRBD1 or TRBD2 (5 bases each). Germline CDR1 reads MGHRA; CDR2 reads YSYEKL. V lost 6 bases and J 6 bases, leaving 8 bases between the germline ends. This CDR3 region has 12 residues. The CDR3, as DNA: TGCGCCAGCAGACGGGGCTCCGGGGAGCTGTTTTTT. Protein sequence: CASRRGSGELFF.

The genes are TRBV7-8 and TRBJ1-4, with D maybe TRBD1 (6 bases). With 5 bases removed from V and 8 bases from J, the gap between germline ends came to 18 bases. Germline CDR1 SGHVS, CDR2 FQNEAQ. The CDR3 is 15 residues long. The CDR3 nucleotides read TGTGCCAGCAGCCTGGAAAGGGGGTTAGGCGAAAAACTGTTTTTT. Protein: CASSLERGLGEKLFF.

This clone came up a few times. The genes are TRBV19 and TRBJ2-2; D not resolved. CDR1 is LNHDA and CDR2 is SQIVND in the germline V gene (reference sequence). The CDR3 is 13 amino acids. V lost 7 bases and J 7 bases, leaving 13 bases between the germline ends. CDR3 sequence: CASKRLSGGELFF. Here the CDR3 DNA reads TGTGCCAGTAAAAGATTGTCGGGCGGGGAGCTGTTTTTT. The variable domain in full, with the rest retrieved from reference TRBV19 and TRBJ2-2, is DGGITQSPKYLFRKEGQNVTLSCEQNLNHDAMYWYRQDPGQGLRLIYYSQIVNDFQKGDIAEGYSVSREKKESFPLTVTSAQKNPTAFYLCASKRLSGGELFFGEGSRLTVL.

The genes are TRBV6-4 and TRBJ2-7, with a possible D match to TRBD2 (5 bases). CDR3 length: 12 amino acids. The V end lost 1 base, the J end lost 6 bases, and 7 bases lay between the germline ends. Per germline, CDR1 MRHNA and CDR2 SNTAGT. The CDR3 sequence: CASSDYGGEQYF. Here the CDR3 DNA reads TGTGCCAGCAGTGACTACGGAGGCGAGCAGTACTTC.

V usage is TRBV18 and J usage is TRBJ2-2; maybe TRBD2 (6 bases). The CDR3 is made up of 12 amino acids. V was pared by 6 bases and J by 7 bases, with 9 bases between. The germline gives CDR1 KGHSH, CDR2 LQKENI. The DNA of the CDR3 is TGTGCCAGCTCGGGACTTGTCGGGGAGCTGTTTTTT. Translation gives CASSGLVGELFF. Using reference TRBV18 and TRBJ2-2 for the parts outside the CDR3, the full variable domain is NAGVMQNPRHLVRRRGQEARLRCSPMKGHSHVYWYRQLPEEGLKFMVYLQKENIIDESGMPKERFSAEFPKEGPSILRIQQVVRGDSAAYFCASSGLVGELFFGEGSRLTVL.

The chain recombines TRBV30 with TRBJ1-5; 9 nucleotides match TRBD1. The CDR3 contains 14 residues. After removal of 3 bases from V and 7 bases from J, the junction contained 7 bases not matched to a gene. Germline assignment: CDR1 GTSNPN and CDR2 SVGIG (reference sequence). Here the CDR3 DNA reads TGTGCCTGGAGCCTGGGACAGGGTCACCAGCCCCAGCATTTT. Protein product: CAWSLGQGHQPQHF.

This clone appeared once. In DNA form, the CDR3 reads TGTGCCAGCAGTTCCACTAGCGGGAGGGCCGGAGAGACCCAGTACTTC. It yields the protein CASSSTSGRAGETQYF. The gene calls are TRBV7-9 and TRBJ2-5; 13 positions agree with TRBD2. The trim removed 6 bases at V and 4 bases at J, leaving 8 bases unmatched. The germline V gene has CDR1 SEHNR and CDR2 FQNEAQ (reference sequence). This CDR3 has 16 amino acids.